A selection of T cell receptor beta chains follows, all from one sample in a study of shared clonotypes between healthy human individuals. The table came from immunoSEQ multiplex PCR; TCRdb's copy has only in-frame clones and leaves some out. Found here are 1.5 million to 2.5 million clones, roughly 94% of them singletons; the top ten hold roughly 1%. Sequenced: naive CD8+ T cells sorted from blood. These receptors were taken from a man between 18 and 29 years old in good health. Both conserved end residues are part of each CDR3. A D gene is named only where the DNA matches it firmly. Not all rows give a size; the values are once, few, many and, for expanded clones, a class.

V: TRBV4-3
size: .
J: TRBJ2-2
length: 16
D: .
DNA: TGCGCCAGCAGCCAAGGTCCTTGGGGGAACACCGGGGAGCTGTTTTTT
CDR3: CASSQGPWGNTGELFF

V: TRBV7-3
size: once
J: TRBJ2-1
length: 17
D: TRBD2
DNA: TGTGCCAGCAGCCCGGGGACTAGCGGGGGGGCCCACAATGAGCAGTTCTTC
CDR3: CASSPGTSGGAHNEQFF

V: TRBV6-5
size: .
J: TRBJ2-3
length: 15
D: .
DNA: TGTGCCAGCAGTTATGGACAGCTTAACACAGATACGCAGTATTTT
CDR3: CASSYGQLNTDTQYF

V: TRBV28
size: .
J: TRBJ1-4
length: 17
D: TRBD1
DNA: TGTGCCAGCAAAGACAGGGACACCGGGGGAACTAATGAAAAACTGTTTTTT
CDR3: CASKDRDTGGTNEKLFF

V: TRBV28
size: .
J: TRBJ1-4
length: 19
D: TRBD1
DNA: TGTGCCAGCAGTCGATTCCTGACAGGGTTCCCCCCCTTAGGTGAAAAACTGTTTTTT
CDR3: CASSRFLTGFPPLGEKLFF

V: TRBV7-9
size: .
J: TRBJ2-1
length: 15
D: TRBD2
DNA: TGTGCCAGCAGCCACCCGACTAGCGGGGTCAATGAGCAGTTCTTC
CDR3: CASSHPTSGVNEQFF

V: TRBV7-9
size: .
J: TRBJ1-1
length: 13
D: .
DNA: TGTGCCAGCAGCTTGGGGGCAATCACTGAAGCTTTCTTT
CDR3: CASSLGAITEAFF

V: TRBV7-8
size: .
J: TRBJ1-6
length: 15
D: .
DNA: TGTGCCAGCAGCTTAGAGGAGGCTTTGAATTCACCCCTCCACTTT
CDR3: CASSLEEALNSPLHF

V: TRBV30
size: .
J: TRBJ2-3
length: 15
D: TRBD2
DNA: TGTGCCTGGAGTCGGGCAGCGGGGGCGGCAGATACGCAGTATTTT
CDR3: CAWSRAAGAADTQYF

V: TRBV7-9
size: .
J: TRBJ2-7
length: 13
D: .
DNA: TGTGCCAGCAGTTCGGACCCGACCTACGAGCAGTACTTC
CDR3: CASSSDPTYEQYF

V: TRBV7-2
size: .
J: TRBJ2-1
length: 17
D: TRBD2
DNA: TGTGCCAGCAGATCCTCAGCGGGAGGAGATTTATACAATGAGCAGTTCTTC
CDR3: CASRSSAGGDLYNEQFF

V: TRBV5-4
size: .
J: TRBJ2-3
length: 13
D: .
DNA: TGTGCCAGCAGCCCGTTAGTGACAGATACGCAGTATTTT
CDR3: CASSPLVTDTQYF

V: TRBV5-1
size: .
J: TRBJ2-1
length: 17
D: .
DNA: TGCGCCAGCAGCCCGTCACAGGCCCTTGGCCCCTACAATGAGCAGTTCTTC
CDR3: CASSPSQALGPYNEQFF

V: TRBV25-1
size: .
J: TRBJ2-7
length: 14
D: .
DNA: TGTGCCAGCAGTGAATACCAGGGTCCCCACGAGCAGTACTTC
CDR3: CASSEYQGPHEQYF

V: TRBV10-3
size: .
J: TRBJ1-5
length: 18
D: TRBD1
DNA: TGTGCCATCAGTGACCCCGGGACAGGCCCTGGCAGCAATCAGCCCCAGCATTTT
CDR3: CAISDPGTGPGSNQPQHF

V: TRBV6-6
size: .
J: TRBJ1-5
length: 16
D: .
DNA: TGTGCCAGCAGCGCTGGGGGCTGGGGTAGCAATCAGCCCCAGCATTTT
CDR3: CASSAGGWGSNQPQHF

V: TRBV4-1
size: .
J: TRBJ2-5
length: 14
D: TRBD2
DNA: TGCGCCAGCAGCCCTACTAGCGCGCCAGAGACCCAGTACTTC
CDR3: CASSPTSAPETQYF

V: TRBV6-1
size: .
J: TRBJ1-1
length: 15
D: TRBD1
DNA: TGTGCCAGCAGGGGAATACAGGGGGCGGGCACTGAAGCTTTCTTT
CDR3: CASRGIQGAGTEAFF

V: TRBV2
size: once
J: TRBJ2-1
length: 14
D: .
DNA: TGTGCCAGCAGTGACCCGGGGAAATACAATGAGCAGTTCTTC
CDR3: CASSDPGKYNEQFF

V: TRBV28
size: few
J: TRBJ1-6
length: 15
D: TRBD1
DNA: TGTGCCAGCAGTTTACTGGGACAGGACCATTCACCCCTCCACTTT
CDR3: CASSLLGQDHSPLHF

V: TRBV7-8
size: .
J: TRBJ2-5
length: 17
D: .
DNA: TGTGCCAGCAGCTTAGCCATACCCCGGGGGCCGGCGGGGACCCAGTACTTC
CDR3: CASSLAIPRGPAGTQYF

V: TRBV5-5
size: .
J: TRBJ2-7
length: 13
D: .
DNA: TGTGCCAGCAGTCTCGGGCCCCTTCCGGAGCAGTACTTC
CDR3: CASSLGPLPEQYF

V: TRBV9
size: .
J: TRBJ1-6
length: 16
D: TRBD1
DNA: TGTGCCAGCAGCGTAGCTGGGGGGACAGGGAGTTCACCCCTCCACTTT
CDR3: CASSVAGGTGSSPLHF

V: TRBV11-2
size: .
J: TRBJ1-1
length: 12
D: .
DNA: TGTGCCAGCAGCCCACTGACCCCTGAAGCTTTCTTT
CDR3: CASSPLTPEAFF

V: TRBV11-2
size: once
J: TRBJ2-7
length: 15
D: .
DNA: TGTGCCAGCAGCTTAGGGTTGGGGACCGAACAGGAGCAGTACTTC
CDR3: CASSLGLGTEQEQYF

V: TRBV11-2
size: .
J: TRBJ2-7
length: 14
D: .
DNA: TGTGCCAGCATCCGAGGTGGGGGGAACTACGAGCAGTACTTC
CDR3: CASIRGGGNYEQYF

V: TRBV2
size: .
J: TRBJ1-1
length: 13
D: TRBD1
DNA: TGTGCCAGCGGTGGGACAGTGAACACTGAAGCTTTCTTT
CDR3: CASGGTVNTEAFF

V: TRBV5-6
size: .
J: TRBJ2-7
length: 13
D: .
DNA: TGTGCCAGCACCCTTAGCGGCTCCTACGAGCAGTACTTC
CDR3: CASTLSGSYEQYF

V: TRBV5-1
size: .
J: TRBJ1-1
length: 16
D: .
DNA: TGCGCCAGCAGCTGGGGTTCGACAGGAGTCATTGCTGAAGCTTTCTTT
CDR3: CASSWGSTGVIAEAFF

V: TRBV7-6
size: once
J: TRBJ2-7
length: 15
D: TRBD2
DNA: TGTGCCAGCAGCCCACTAGCGGGGGAAACCTACGAGCAGTACTTC
CDR3: CASSPLAGETYEQYF

V: TRBV6-4
size: .
J: TRBJ2-1
length: 14
D: .
DNA: TGTGCCAGCAGTGACTTGGGGACCCCCAATGAGCAGTTCTTC
CDR3: CASSDLGTPNEQFF

V: TRBV11-2
size: .
J: TRBJ2-3
length: 16
D: .
DNA: TGTGCCAGCAGCTTAGATCGGGATAGAGTAGGGGATACGCAGTATTTT
CDR3: CASSLDRDRVGDTQYF

V: TRBV6-6
size: .
J: TRBJ2-5
length: 14
D: TRBD1
DNA: TGTGCCAGCAGTTCCCAGGGGGTAGGTGAGACCCAGTACTTC
CDR3: CASSSQGVGETQYF

V: TRBV7-8
size: .
J: TRBJ2-7
length: 13
D: .
DNA: TGTGCCAGCAGCGGTGGCGTGGGCTACGAGCAGTACTTC
CDR3: CASSGGVGYEQYF

V: TRBV9
size: .
J: TRBJ1-3
length: 15
D: .
DNA: TGTGCCAGCAGCGTAGATGCAGCCTCTGGAAACACCATATATTTT
CDR3: CASSVDAASGNTIYF

V: TRBV4-2
size: .
J: TRBJ2-3
length: 17
D: .
DNA: TGTGCCAGCAGCCAAGATCCGCTAGCTACTAGCACAGATACGCAGTATTTT
CDR3: CASSQDPLATSTDTQYF

V: TRBV5-4
size: .
J: TRBJ2-7
length: 15
D: TRBD2
DNA: TGTGCCAGCAGCTTTAGCGGGGGCCCCGCTGACGAGCAGTACTTC
CDR3: CASSFSGGPADEQYF

V: TRBV19
size: .
J: TRBJ2-7
length: 13
D: TRBD1
DNA: TGTGCCAGTAGTTCGACAGGGACCTACGAGCAGTACTTC
CDR3: CASSSTGTYEQYF

V: TRBV6-6
size: .
J: TRBJ2-3
length: 14
D: .
DNA: TGTGCCAGCAGGACGGGAGCCCCCACAGATACGCAGTATTTT
CDR3: CASRTGAPTDTQYF

V: TRBV5-4
size: .
J: TRBJ2-7
length: 13
D: TRBD2
DNA: TGTGCCAGCAGCCGTAGCGGGAGTTACGAGCAGTACTTC
CDR3: CASSRSGSYEQYF